This T cell receptor (beta chain) appears in the sequencing data of a study of response to subunit inactivated influenza vaccine. TCRdb re-derived calls from the RT-PCR reads in MiXCR, one entry per CDR3 protein. The profile covers 550,000 to 650,000 distinct CDR3 sequences, with 10% to 15% appearing a single time and about 9.4% taken by the ten largest. The CDR3 loop spans 12 amino acids. Trimming shortened V by 4 bases and J by 9 bases, and 15 bases separated the two germline ends. Germline lookup yields CDR1 DFQATT and CDR2 SNEGSKA (reference sequence). This clonotype has more than one count but fewer than ten.

The source was PBMCs from blood, collected on the day of vaccination. The source of this sequence is a man aged 50-59 years who received an inactivated influenza vaccine. The chain carries TRBV20-1 and TRBJ1-1; TRBD1 might be the D (6 bases). CDR3 DNA: TGCAGTGCTAAAGTGACAAGGGGGAAAGCTTTCTTT. This translates into CSAKVTRGKAFF.